This T cell receptor (beta chain) was documented in a study of OX40 agonist ivuxolimab in advanced cancers. Repertoires were generated with immunoSEQ multiplex PCR, while TCRdb's copy carries only in-frame clones and drops some. The repertoire includes about 64,000 clones, about 85% of them detected once, and approximately 2.9% sits in the top ten. In germline, CDR1 is SGHTA, CDR2 FQGTGA. With 1 base removed from V and 0 bases from J, the gap between germline ends came to 13 bases. The CDR3 totals 17 residues. This clonotype was sampled from an adult with an advanced solid tumor such as melanoma, head and neck, liver or kidney cancer. The chain combines TRBV7-3 with TRBJ2-1; a possible D gene is TRBD2 (6 bases). Source: CD4+ or CD8+ T cells sorted from blood, taken in a trial of the OX40 agonist ivuxolimab. CDR3 protein: CASSLKARESSYNEQFF. CDR3 sequence (DNA): TGTGCCAGCAGCTTAAAGGCCCGGGAGAGCTCCTACAATGAGCAGTTCTTC.